The text below deals with one T cell receptor (beta chain). Its antigen is currently unknown. Primers used in a second PCR of roughly 6 to 11 cycles were a sample-barcoded 5' primer and a J-beta primer mix. TCRdb ran MiXCR on the 5' RACE reads and lists one entry per CDR3 protein. The sample has 1.5 million to 2 million distinct CDR3 sequences, around 48% seen once. The data were obtained in a study of blood T cells in healthy people across ages. As for the study in general: Capture via template switching afforded approximately one barcoded beta molecule per two T cells. Study findings and constraints: With age, beta diversity per million T cells declined roughly linearly, significantly by 40 to 50.

Isolation per sample recovered at least 7 million PBMCs. V lost 4 bases, J lost 4 bases, and 22 bases lay in between. The CDR3 totals 17 residues. Germline-derived CDR1 and CDR2 are MNHEY and SVGAGI. The gene calls are TRBV6-5 and TRBJ2-5, with D perhaps TRBD2 (7 bases). This sequence originates from a woman aged 40 to 50 in good health. Sequencing was done on a sample of blood. CDR3 bases: TGTGCCAGCAGTTGCGGGAGTAGTGGCGGGGGCGGAGAGACCCAGTACTTC. Its protein product is CASSCGSSGGGGETQYF.